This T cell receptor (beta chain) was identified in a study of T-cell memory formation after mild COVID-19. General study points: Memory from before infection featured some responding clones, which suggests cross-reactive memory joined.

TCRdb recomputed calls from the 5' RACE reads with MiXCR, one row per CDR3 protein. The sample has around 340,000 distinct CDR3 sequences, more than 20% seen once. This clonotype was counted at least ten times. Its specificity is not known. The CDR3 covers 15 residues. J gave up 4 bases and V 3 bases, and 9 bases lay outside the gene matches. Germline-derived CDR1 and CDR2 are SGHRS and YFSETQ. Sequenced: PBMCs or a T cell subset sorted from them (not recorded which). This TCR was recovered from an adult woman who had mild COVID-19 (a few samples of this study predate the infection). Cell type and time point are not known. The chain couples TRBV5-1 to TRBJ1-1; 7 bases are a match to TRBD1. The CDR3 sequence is CASSSLIRDSTEAFF. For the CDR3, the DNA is TGCGCCAGCAGCTCCCTGATCCGGGACAGCACTGAAGCTTTCTTT.